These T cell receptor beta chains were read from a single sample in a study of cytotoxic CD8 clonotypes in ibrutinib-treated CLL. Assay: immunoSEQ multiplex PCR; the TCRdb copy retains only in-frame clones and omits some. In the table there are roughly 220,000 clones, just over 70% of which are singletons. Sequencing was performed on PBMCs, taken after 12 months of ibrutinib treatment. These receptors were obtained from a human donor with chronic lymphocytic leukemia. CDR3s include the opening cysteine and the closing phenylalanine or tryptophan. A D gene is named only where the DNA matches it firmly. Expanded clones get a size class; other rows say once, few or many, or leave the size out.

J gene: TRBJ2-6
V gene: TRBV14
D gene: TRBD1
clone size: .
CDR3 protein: CASSPRTGGKVLTF
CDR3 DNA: TGTGCCAGCAGCCCCCGGACAGGGGGCAAAGTCCTGACTTTC

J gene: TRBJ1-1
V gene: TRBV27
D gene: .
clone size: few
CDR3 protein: CAISRGSNTEAFF
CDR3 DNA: TGTGCCATATCAAGGGGGTCGAACACTGAAGCTTTCTTT

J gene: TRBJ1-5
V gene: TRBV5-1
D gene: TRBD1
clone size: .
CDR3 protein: CASSFGTGNNQPQHF
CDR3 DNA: TGCGCCAGCAGCTTCGGGACAGGGAACAATCAGCCCCAGCATTTT

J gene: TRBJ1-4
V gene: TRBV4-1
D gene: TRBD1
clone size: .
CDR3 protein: CASSQAWDRGQGEKLFF
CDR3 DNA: TGCGCCAGCAGCCAAGCATGGGACAGGGGGCAAGGGGAAAAACTGTTTTTT

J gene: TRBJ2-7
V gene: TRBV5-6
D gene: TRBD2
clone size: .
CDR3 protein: CASSLEQRGTTYEQYF
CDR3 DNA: TGTGCCAGCAGCTTGGAACAGCGGGGAACCACCTACGAGCAGTACTTC

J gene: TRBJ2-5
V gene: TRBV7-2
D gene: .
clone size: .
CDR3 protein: CASSLFSGKETQYF
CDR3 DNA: TGTGCCAGCAGCTTATTCAGCGGAAAAGAGACCCAGTACTTC

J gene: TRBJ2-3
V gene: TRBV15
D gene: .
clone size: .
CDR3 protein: CATSRGLTDTQYF
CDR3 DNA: TGTGCCACCAGCAGAGGGTTAACAGATACGCAGTATTTT

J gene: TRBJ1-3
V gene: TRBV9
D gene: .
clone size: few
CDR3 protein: CASSFTGGSGNTIYF
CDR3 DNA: TGTGCCAGCAGCTTCACCGGGGGCTCTGGAAACACCATATATTTT

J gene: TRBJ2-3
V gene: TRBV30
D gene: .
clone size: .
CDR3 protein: CAWSHTDTQYF
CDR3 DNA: TGTGCCTGGAGTCACACAGATACGCAGTATTTT

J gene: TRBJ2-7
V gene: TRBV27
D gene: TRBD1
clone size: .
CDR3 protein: CASSHLGQGAISYEQYF
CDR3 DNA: TGTGCCAGCAGCCACTTGGGACAGGGGGCAATATCCTACGAGCAGTACTTC

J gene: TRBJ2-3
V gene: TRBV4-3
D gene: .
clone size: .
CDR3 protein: CASSQAVLSTDTQYF
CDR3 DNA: TGCGCCAGCAGCCAAGCCGTTTTGAGCACAGATACGCAGTATTTT

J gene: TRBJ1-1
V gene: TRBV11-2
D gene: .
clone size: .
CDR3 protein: CASRGQLNTEAFF
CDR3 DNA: TGTGCCAGCAGAGGACAGTTGAACACTGAAGCTTTCTTT